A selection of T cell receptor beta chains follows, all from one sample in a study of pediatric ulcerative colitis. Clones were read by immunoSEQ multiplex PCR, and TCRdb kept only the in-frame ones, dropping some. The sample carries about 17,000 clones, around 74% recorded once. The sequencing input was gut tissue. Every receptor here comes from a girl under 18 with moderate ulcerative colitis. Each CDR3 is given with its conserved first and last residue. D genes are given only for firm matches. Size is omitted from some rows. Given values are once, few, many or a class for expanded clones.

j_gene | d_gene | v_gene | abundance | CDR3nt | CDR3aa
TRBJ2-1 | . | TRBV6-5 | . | TGTGCCAGCAGTCCCGCCTGGCTTTCCGTCAATGAGCAGTTCTTC | CASSPAWLSVNEQFF
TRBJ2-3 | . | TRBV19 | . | TGTGCCAGTACCCCGAGTGGGCTGGCCACAGATACGCAGTATTTT | CASTPSGLATDTQYF
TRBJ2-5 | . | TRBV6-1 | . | TGTGCCAGCGCCGGGGGGCCTCTCCAAGAGACCCAGTACTTC | CASAGGPLQETQYF
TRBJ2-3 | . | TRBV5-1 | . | TGCGCCAGCAGCTTATACAACCCCACAGATACGCAGTATTTT | CASSLYNPTDTQYF
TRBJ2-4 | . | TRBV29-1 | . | TGCAGCGTGGAAGGGTTCGGGGCCAAAAACATTCAGTACTTC | CSVEGFGAKNIQYF
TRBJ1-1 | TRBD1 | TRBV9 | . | TGTGCCAGCAGCCCGCGACAGGGAAACACTGAAGCTTTCTTT | CASSPRQGNTEAFF
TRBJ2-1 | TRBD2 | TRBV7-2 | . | TGTGCCAGCAGCCTATACCAGACTAGCGTTAATGAGCAGTTCTTC | CASSLYQTSVNEQFF
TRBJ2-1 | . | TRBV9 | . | TGTGCCAGCAGCGTAGGAGGAGCGGCTACTTCCAATGAGCAGTTCTTC | CASSVGGAATSNEQFF
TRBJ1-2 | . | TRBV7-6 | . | TGTGCCAGCAGCTTGGGGACGGCCTCTTCCGGCTACACCTTC | CASSLGTASSGYTF
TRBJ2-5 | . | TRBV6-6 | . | TGTGCCAGCAGCCCGGGACGGTTGGGAGAGACCCAGTACTTC | CASSPGRLGETQYF
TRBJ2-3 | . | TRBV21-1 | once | TGTGCCAGCGTAAGGGGATTGGTCCGGACAGATACGCAGTATTTT | CASVRGLVRTDTQYF
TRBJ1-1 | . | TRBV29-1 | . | TGCAGCGTTGATTTGGGTAACACTGAAGCTTTCTTT | CSVDLGNTEAFF
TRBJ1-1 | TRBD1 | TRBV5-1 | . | TGCGCCAGCAGCTACCGGACAGGGGGGAGTAAGGACACTGAAGCTTTCTTT | CASSYRTGGSKDTEAFF
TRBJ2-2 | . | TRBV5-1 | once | TGCGCCAGCAGCGCGGGTAGCCAGACCGGGGAGCTGTTTTTT | CASSAGSQTGELFF
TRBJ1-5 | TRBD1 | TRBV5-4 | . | TGTGCCAGCAGCTTGGGTGGGGCCAGGGGGGCTAATCAGCCCCAGCATTTT | CASSLGGARGANQPQHF
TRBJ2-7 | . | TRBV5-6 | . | TGTGCCAGCAGCGGTGGGAGGAACTCCTACGAGCAGTACTTC | CASSGGRNSYEQYF
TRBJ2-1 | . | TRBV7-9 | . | TGTGCCAGCAGCTTAGGGACTCCTTACAATGAGCAGTTCTTC | CASSLGTPYNEQFF
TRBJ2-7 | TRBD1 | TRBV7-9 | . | TGTGCCAGCAGCCGGGACAGGGGGCTCGAGCAGTACTTC | CASSRDRGLEQYF
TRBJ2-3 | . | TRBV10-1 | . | TGCGCCAGCAGTGGTGGGGGGACAGATACGCAGTATTTT | CASSGGGTDTQYF
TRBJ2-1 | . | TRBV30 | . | TGTGCCTGGAGTGTCCCCGGGACGGCCGTCGGTGAGCAGTTCTTC | CAWSVPGTAVGEQFF
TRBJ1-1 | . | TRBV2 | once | TGTGCCAGCTTTAGAGAAACGAACACTGAAGCTTTCTTT | CASFRETNTEAFF
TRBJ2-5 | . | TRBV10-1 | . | TGCGCCAGCAGTGAAACGGGGGCTGGGGAGACCCAGTACTTC | CASSETGAGETQYF
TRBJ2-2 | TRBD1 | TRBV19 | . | TGTGCCAGTTCGGACAGGGGGAACACCGGGGAGCTGTTTTTT | CASSDRGNTGELFF
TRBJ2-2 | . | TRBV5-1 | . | TGCGCCAGCAGCTTGGCCAGTAGGACGGTCGCGAACACCGGGGAGCTGTTTTTT | CASSLASRTVANTGELFF
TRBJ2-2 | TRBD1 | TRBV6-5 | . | TGTGCCAGCAGTTACTCGACAGGGTATACCGGGGAGCTGTTTTTT | CASSYSTGYTGELFF
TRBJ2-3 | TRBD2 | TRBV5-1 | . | TGCGCCAGCAGCTTGAGTCTAGCGGGAGGGCCCGGCACAGATACGCAGTATTTT | CASSLSLAGGPGTDTQYF
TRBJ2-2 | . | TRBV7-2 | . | TGTGCCAGCAGCCGTTCCCTCCGGGACTCAGCTAACACCGGGGAGCTGTTTTTT | CASSRSLRDSANTGELFF
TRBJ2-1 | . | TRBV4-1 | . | TGCGCCAGCAGCCAAGGGGGGGCACAGGGGCTAAATGAGCAGTTCTTC | CASSQGGAQGLNEQFF
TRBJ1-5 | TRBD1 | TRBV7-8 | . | TGTGCCAGCAGCGTACAGGGGCCGATGCCCCAGCATTTT | CASSVQGPMPQHF